This T cell receptor beta chain was identified in a study of T cells in tumors after PD-1 blockade. Study summary: Prior checkpoint blockade, systemic immunosuppressant use, or anti-cancer therapy within 4 weeks excluded patients.

Sequencing used immunoSEQ multiplex PCR; TCRdb keeps in-frame clones, though not all of them. The sample lists around 46,000 clones; 79% were seen once. Germline V gives CDR1 WSHSY, CDR2 SAAADI. The CDR3 is 13 residues long. V dropped 6 bases and J dropped 9; count of bases not matched to a gene: 6. Study results and limitations: Some novel exhausted tumor clones appeared in pre-treatment blood, suggesting peripheral recruitment.

On this clone: Its antigen remains unidentified.

This material consisted of PBMCs, taken before anti-PD-1 treatment. The receptor was isolated from a human donor with basal cell carcinoma. This chain joins TRBV10-2 and TRBJ2-1; 9 nucleotides align to TRBD1. The CDR3 sequence: CASRDRGLGEQFF. The CDR3, as DNA: TGCGCCAGCAGGGACAGGGGTTTAGGTGAGCAGTTCTTC.